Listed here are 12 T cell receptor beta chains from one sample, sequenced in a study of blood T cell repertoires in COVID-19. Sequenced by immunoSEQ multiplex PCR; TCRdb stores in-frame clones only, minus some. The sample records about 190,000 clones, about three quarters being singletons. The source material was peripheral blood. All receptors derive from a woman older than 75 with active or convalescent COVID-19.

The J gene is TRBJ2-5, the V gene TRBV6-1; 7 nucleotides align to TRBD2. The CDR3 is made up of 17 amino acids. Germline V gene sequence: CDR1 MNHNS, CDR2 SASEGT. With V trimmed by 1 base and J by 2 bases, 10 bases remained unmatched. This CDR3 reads CASSEGAQLAVQETQYF. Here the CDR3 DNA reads TGTGCCAGCAGTGAAGGGGCCCAGCTAGCGGTGCAAGAGACCCAGTACTTC.

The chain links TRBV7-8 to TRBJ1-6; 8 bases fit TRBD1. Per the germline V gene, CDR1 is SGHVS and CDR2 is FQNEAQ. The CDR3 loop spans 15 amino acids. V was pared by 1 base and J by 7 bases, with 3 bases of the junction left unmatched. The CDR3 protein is CASSLGQGRNSPLHF. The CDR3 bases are TGTGCCAGCAGCTTAGGACAGGGGCGGAATTCACCCCTCCACTTT.

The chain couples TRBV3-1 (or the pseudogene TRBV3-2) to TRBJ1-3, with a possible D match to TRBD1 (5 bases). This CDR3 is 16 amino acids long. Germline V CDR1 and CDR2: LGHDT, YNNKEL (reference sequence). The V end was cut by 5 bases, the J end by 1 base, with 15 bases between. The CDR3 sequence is CASSSRGGGSGNTIYF. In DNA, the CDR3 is TGTGCCAGCAGCTCGAGAGGTGGGGGGTCTGGAAACACCATATATTTT.

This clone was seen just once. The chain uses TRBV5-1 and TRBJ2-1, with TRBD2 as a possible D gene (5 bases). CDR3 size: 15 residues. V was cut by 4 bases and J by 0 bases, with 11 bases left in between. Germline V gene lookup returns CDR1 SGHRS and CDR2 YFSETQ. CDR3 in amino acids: CASSRTLDSYNEQFF. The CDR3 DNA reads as TGCGCCAGCAGCCGAACACTAGACTCCTACAATGAGCAGTTCTTC. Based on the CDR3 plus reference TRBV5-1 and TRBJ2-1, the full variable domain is KAGVTQTPRYLIKTRGQQVTLSCSPISGHRSVSWYQQTPGQGLQFLFEYFSETQRNKGNFPGRFSGRQFSNSRSEMNVSTLELGDSALYLCASSRTLDSYNEQFFGPGTRLTVL.

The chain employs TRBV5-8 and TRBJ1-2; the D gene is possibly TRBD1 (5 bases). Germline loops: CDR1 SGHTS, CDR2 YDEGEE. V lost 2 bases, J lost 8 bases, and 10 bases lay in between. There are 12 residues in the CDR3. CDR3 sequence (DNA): TGTGCCAGCAGCTTTCAGGGTGGAGGCTACACCTTC. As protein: CASSFQGGGYTF.

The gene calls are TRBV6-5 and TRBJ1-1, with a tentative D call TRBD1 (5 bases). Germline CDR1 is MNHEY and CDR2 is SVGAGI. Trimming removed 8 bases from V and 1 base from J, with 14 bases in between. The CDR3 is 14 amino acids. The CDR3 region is CASSRAGPNTEAFF. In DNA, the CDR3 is TGTGCCAGCTCTAGGGCGGGGCCGAACACTGAAGCTTTCTTT.

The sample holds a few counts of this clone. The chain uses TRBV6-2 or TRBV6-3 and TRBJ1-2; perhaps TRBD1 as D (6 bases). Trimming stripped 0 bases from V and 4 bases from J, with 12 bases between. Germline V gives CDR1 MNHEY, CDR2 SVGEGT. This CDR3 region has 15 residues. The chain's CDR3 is CASSYSRDTVYGYTF. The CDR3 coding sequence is TGTGCCAGCAGTTACTCGAGGGACACCGTCTATGGCTACACCTTC.

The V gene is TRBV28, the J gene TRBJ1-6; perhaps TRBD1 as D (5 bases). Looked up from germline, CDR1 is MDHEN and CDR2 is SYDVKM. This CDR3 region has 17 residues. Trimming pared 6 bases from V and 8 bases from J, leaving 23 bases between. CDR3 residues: CASSLGRAGDLDSPLHF. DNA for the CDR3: TGTGCCAGCAGCCTCGGCAGGGCTGGGGATTTGGATTCACCCCTCCACTTT.

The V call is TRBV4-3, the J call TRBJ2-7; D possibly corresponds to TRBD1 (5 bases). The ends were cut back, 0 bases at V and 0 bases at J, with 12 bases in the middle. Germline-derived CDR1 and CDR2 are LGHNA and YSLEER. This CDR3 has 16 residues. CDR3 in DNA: TGCGCCAGCAGCCAAGAACGGCAGGGAATCTCCTACGAGCAGTACTTC. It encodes CASSQERQGISYEQYF.

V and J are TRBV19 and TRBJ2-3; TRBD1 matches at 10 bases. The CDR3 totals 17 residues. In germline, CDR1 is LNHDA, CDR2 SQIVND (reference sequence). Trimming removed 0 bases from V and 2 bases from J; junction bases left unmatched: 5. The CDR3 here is CASSIEGRQGATDTQYF. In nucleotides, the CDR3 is TGTGCCAGTAGTATAGAGGGCCGACAGGGGGCCACAGATACGCAGTATTTT.

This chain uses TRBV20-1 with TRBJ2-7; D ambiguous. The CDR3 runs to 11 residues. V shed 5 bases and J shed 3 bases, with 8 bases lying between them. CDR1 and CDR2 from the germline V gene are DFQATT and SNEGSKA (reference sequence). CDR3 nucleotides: TGCAGTGCTCCTCTCTTCTACGAGCAGTACTTC. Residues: CSAPLFYEQYF.

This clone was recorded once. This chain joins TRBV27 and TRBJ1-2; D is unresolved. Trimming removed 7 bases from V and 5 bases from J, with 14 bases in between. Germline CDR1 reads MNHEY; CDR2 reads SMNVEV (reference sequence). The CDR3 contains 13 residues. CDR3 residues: CASTLGPGYGYTF. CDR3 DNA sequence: TGTGCCAGCACATTGGGCCCGGGGTATGGCTACACCTTC.